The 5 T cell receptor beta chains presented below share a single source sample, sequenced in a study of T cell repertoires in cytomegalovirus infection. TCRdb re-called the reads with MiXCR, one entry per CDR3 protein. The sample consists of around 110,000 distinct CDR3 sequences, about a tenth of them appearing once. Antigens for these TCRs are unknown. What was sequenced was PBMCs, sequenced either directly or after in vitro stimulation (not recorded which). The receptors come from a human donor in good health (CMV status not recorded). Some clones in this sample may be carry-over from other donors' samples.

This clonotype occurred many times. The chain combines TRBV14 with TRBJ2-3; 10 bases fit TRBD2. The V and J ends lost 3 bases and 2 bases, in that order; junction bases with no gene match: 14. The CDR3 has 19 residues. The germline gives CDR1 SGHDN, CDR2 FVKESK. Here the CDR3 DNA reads TGTGCCAGCAGCCAGAACCCTAGCGGGAGTACACTACTCACAGATACGCAGTATTTT. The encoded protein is CASSQNPSGSTLLTDTQYF.

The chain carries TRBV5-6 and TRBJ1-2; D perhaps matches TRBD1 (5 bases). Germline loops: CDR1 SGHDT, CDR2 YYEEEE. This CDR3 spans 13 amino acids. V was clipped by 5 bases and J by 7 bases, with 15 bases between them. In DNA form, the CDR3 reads TGTGCCAGCAGACAGTGGGGGGAACCTGGCTACACCTTC. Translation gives CASRQWGEPGYTF.

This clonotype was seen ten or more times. The CDR3 spells CATGLAGGETQYF. DNA of the CDR3: TGTGCCACCGGACTAGCGGGAGGAGAGACCCAGTACTTC. The genes are TRBV24-1 and TRBJ2-5; 14 bases fit TRBD2. CDR1 is KGHDR, CDR2 SFDVKD, per germline. The junction had 0 bases not matched to a gene; V was cut back by 9 bases and J by 4 bases. The CDR3 sequence is 13 residues long.

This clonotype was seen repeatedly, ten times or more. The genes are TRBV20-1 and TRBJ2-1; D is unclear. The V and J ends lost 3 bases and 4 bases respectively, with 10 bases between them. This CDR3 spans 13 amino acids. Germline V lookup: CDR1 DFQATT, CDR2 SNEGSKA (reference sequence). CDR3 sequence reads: CSASGMIYNEQFF. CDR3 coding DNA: TGCAGTGCTAGTGGGATGATTTACAATGAGCAGTTCTTC.

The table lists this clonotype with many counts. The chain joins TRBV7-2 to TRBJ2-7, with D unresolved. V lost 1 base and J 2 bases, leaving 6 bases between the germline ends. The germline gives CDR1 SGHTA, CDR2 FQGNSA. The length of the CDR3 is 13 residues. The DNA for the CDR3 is TGTGCCAGCAGCTTAGGTCTAGCCTACGAGCAGTACTTC. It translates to CASSLGLAYEQYF. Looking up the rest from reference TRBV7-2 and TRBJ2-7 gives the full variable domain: GAGVSQSPSNKVTEKGKDVELRCDPISGHTALYWYRQSLGQGLEFLIYFQGNSAPDKSGLPSDRFSAERTGGSVSTLTIQRTQQEDSAVYLCASSLGLAYEQYFGPGTRLTVT.